This T cell receptor beta chain originates from a study of Ad26.COV2.S vaccination and SARS-CoV-2 variants. Study-level background: Into the muscle, Ad26.COV2.S was dosed once or twice, 56 days apart.

The treatment denotes: roughly 20 received Ad26.COV2.S at low or high dose, single or two shots; 5 received placebo; per-sample allocation not given. Collection of samples fell on day 63 after the first vaccine or placebo injection. Recruitment in Boston yielded a donor of adult age, 18-55 years. TCRdb's copy holds only in-frame clones and misses some; the assay was immunoSEQ multiplex PCR. The sample includes hundreds of thousands of clones, around 90% of them seen just once. The CDR3 consists of 14 residues. Germline CDR1 is SEHNR and CDR2 is FQNEAQ (reference sequence). Trimming pared 3 bases from V and 1 base from J, leaving 9 bases between.

This rearrangement joins TRBV7-9 to TRBJ1-1; D may be TRBD1 (6 bases). Sequences were derived from peripheral blood, sampled in a trial of Ad26.COV2.S vaccine versus placebo. The clonotype originates from a person between 18 and 59 years old who received the Ad26.COV2.S COVID-19 vaccine or a placebo. CDR3 in amino acids: CASSLDSQNTEAFF. The CDR3 DNA follows: TGTGCCAGCAGCTTGGACAGTCAGAACACTGAAGCTTTCTTT.